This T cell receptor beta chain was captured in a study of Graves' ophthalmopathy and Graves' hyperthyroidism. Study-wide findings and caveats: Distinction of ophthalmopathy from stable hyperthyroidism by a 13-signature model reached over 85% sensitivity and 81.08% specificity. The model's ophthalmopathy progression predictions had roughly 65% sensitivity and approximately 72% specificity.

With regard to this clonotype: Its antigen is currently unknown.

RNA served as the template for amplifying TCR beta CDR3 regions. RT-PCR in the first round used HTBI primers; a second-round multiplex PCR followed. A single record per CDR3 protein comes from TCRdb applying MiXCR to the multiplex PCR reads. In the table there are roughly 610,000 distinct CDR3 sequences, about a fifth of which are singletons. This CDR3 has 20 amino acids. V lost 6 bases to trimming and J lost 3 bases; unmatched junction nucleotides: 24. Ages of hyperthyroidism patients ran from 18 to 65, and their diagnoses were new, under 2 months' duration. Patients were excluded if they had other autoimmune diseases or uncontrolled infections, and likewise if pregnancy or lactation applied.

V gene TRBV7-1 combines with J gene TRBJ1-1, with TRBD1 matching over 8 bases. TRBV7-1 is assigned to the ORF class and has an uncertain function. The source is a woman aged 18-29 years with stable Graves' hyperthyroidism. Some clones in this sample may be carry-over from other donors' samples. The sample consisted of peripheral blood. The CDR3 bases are TGTGCCAGCAGTTCCATTCGCGTTTCTCGTCAGGGGGCAAGGGACACTGAAGCTTTCTTT. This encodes CASSSIRVSRQGARDTEAFF.